Given below is one TCR beta chain in context. What it binds is not known. In this cohort, patients with other autoimmune diseases, uncontrolled infections, pregnancy or lactation were excluded. Researchers took RNA transcripts and amplified TCR beta CDR3 regions from them. HTBI primers were employed in first-round RT-PCR, then a second-round multiplex PCR followed. MiXCR, run by TCRdb on the multiplex PCR reads, gives a single entry per CDR3 protein. The sample gives hundreds of thousands of distinct CDR3 sequences, approximately 21% of which show up once; approximately 7% is in the top ten. The V gene end was trimmed by 4 bases and the J gene end by 0 bases; junction bases not matched to a gene: 6. This CDR3 is built from 15 residues. Per germline, CDR1 SGHTA and CDR2 FQGNSA. These data come from a study of Graves' ophthalmopathy and Graves' hyperthyroidism. Points from the study as a whole: Stable hyperthyroidism and ophthalmopathy were told apart by a 13-signature model, which achieved 85% to 90% sensitivity and around 77% specificity.

This TCR derives from a woman between 18 and 29 years old with stable Graves' hyperthyroidism. Some clones in this sample may be carry-over from other donors' samples. The J gene is TRBJ2-7, the V gene TRBV7-2; 7 bases map to TRBD2. Source material: peripheral blood. The CDR3 DNA sequence: TGTGCCAGCAGCTCGGGACTATTGAGCTCCTACGAGCAGTACTTC. Protein sequence: CASSSGLLSSYEQYF.